This passage covers 30 T cell receptor beta chains from one sample sequenced in a study of blood T cell repertoires in COVID-19. Some clones are missing from TCRdb's copy, which holds only in-frame ones; the method was immunoSEQ multiplex PCR. Here the sample spans over 130,000 clones, roughly 86% being singletons. Sample: peripheral blood. Receptors were obtained from a human donor in a cohort sampled during active COVID-19.

J is TRBJ1-6 and V is TRBV6-6, with D possibly being TRBD1 (5 bases). This CDR3 has 14 amino acids. Per germline, CDR1 MNHNY and CDR2 SVGAGI (reference sequence). Trimming removed 5 bases from V and 6 bases from J, with 11 bases in between. The CDR3 region is CASSPDSINSPLHF. The CDR3 DNA reads as TGTGCCAGCAGTCCCGACAGCATTAATTCACCCCTCCACTTT.

V is TRBV7-2 and J is TRBJ2-7; possible D gene TRBD2, 5 bases. This CDR3 spans 16 amino acids. Germline V gene data show CDR1 as SGHTA and CDR2 as FQGNSA. Trimming took off 1 base at V and 5 bases at J, with 18 bases between the two ends. This CDR3 reads CASSLGGGPAADEQYF. The CDR3 DNA follows: TGTGCCAGCAGCTTAGGTGGAGGACCAGCCGCCGACGAGCAGTACTTC. Variable domain in full (rest from reference TRBV7-2 and TRBJ2-7): GAGVSQSPSNKVTEKGKDVELRCDPISGHTALYWYRQSLGQGLEFLIYFQGNSAPDKSGLPSDRFSAERTGGSVSTLTIQRTQQEDSAVYLCASSLGGGPAADEQYFGPGTRLTVT.

The genes are TRBV4-1 and TRBJ2-2, with TRBD1 identical over 8 bases. The CDR3 runs 16 residues. The ends lost 4 bases at V and 2 bases at J; junction bases unmatched: 6. Germline values: CDR1 MGHRA, CDR2 YSYEKL. CDR3 region: CASSPRTGINTGELFF. As DNA, the CDR3 is TGCGCCAGCAGCCCCAGGACAGGGATAAACACCGGGGAGCTGTTTTTT.

V gene TRBV5-1 combines with J gene TRBJ1-3; D may be TRBD1 (5 bases). CDR3 size: 16 residues. Germline V gives CDR1 SGHRS, CDR2 YFSETQ. Trimming took 1 base from V and 0 from J, leaving 11 bases between them. The chain's CDR3 is CASSLTLDSSGNTIYF. As DNA, the CDR3 is TGCGCCAGCAGCTTGACCCTCGACAGCTCTGGAAACACCATATATTTT.

The sample holds one count of this clone. The gene calls are TRBV7-3 and TRBJ2-7; D gene uncertain. V was clipped by 5 bases and J by 2 bases, with 13 bases between them. Germline CDR1 reads SGHTA; CDR2 reads FQGTGA. The CDR3 runs 14 residues. The CDR3 here is CASSPPRFPYEQYF. Here the CDR3 DNA reads TGTGCCAGCAGCCCCCCTAGGTTCCCCTACGAGCAGTACTTC. The variable domain in full, completed from reference TRBV7-3 and TRBJ2-7, reads GAGVSQTPSNKVTEKGKYVELRCDPISGHTALYWYRQSLGQGPEFLIYFQGTGAADDSGLPNDRFFAVRPEGSVSTLKIQRTERGDSAVYLCASSPPRFPYEQYFGPGTRLTVT.

This clone was counted between two and nine times. The V and J genes are TRBV10-1 and TRBJ2-2; perhaps TRBD2 as D (6 bases). V lost 6 bases, J lost 6 bases, and 14 bases lay in between. The CDR3 covers 14 residues. Germline loops: CDR1 WNHNN, CDR2 SYGVQD (reference sequence). The CDR3 spells CASSPTASAGELFF. The CDR3 nucleotides read TGCGCCAGCAGCCCTACCGCTAGCGCCGGGGAGCTGTTTTTT.

The rearrangement uses TRBV5-6 and TRBJ1-2; D remains ambiguous. This CDR3 has 15 amino acids. V lost 2 bases, J lost 2 bases, and 13 bases lay in between. Germline CDR1 reads SGHDT; CDR2 reads YYEEEE. The CDR3 is CASSFSTRGNYGYTF. The CDR3, as DNA: TGTGCCAGCAGCTTTAGTACCCGGGGAAACTATGGCTACACCTTC.

The chain uses TRBV3-1 (or the pseudogene TRBV3-2) and TRBJ2-1, with D possibly TRBD1 on 6 matching bases. Germline-derived CDR1 and CDR2 are LGHDT and YNNKEL (reference sequence). The ends were cut back, 6 bases at V and 2 bases at J, with 14 bases in the middle. There are 15 residues in the CDR3. The CDR3: CASREQGRPYNEQFF. CDR3 coding DNA: TGTGCCAGCAGAGAACAGGGTAGGCCCTACAATGAGCAGTTCTTC.

This chain connects TRBV5-1 to TRBJ1-5; D may be TRBD1 (5 bases). The V gene's germline CDR1 is SGHRS and CDR2 YFSETQ. The CDR3 spans 17 residues. Trimming cost V 4 bases and J 3 bases, with 20 bases left between them. The CDR3 DNA reads as TGCGCCAGCAGCCTGGGGGATCAGGGTAACTTCAATCAGCCCCAGCATTTT. It is translated as CASSLGDQGNFNQPQHF.

The V gene is TRBV6-5, the J gene TRBJ1-2, with D possibly matching TRBD1 (6 bases). CDR1 and CDR2 from the germline V gene are MNHEY and SVGAGI. This CDR3 spans 15 amino acids. V lost 2 bases to trimming and J lost 4 bases, with 14 bases between them. This CDR3 reads CASSYAGQLVYGYTF. CDR3 coding DNA: TGTGCCAGCAGTTACGCCGGACAGCTTGTCTATGGCTACACCTTC.

The gene calls are TRBV5-4 and TRBJ2-3; 7 bases map to TRBD1. Germline V gene lookup returns CDR1 SGHNT and CDR2 YYREEE (reference sequence). This CDR3 is 17 amino acids long. The J segment lost 0 bases and the V segment lost 4 bases, leaving 11 bases of the junction unmatched. The CDR3 DNA sequence: TGTGCCAGCAGCACTGCTACAGGGGCCACGAGCACAGATACGCAGTATTTT. Encoded protein: CASSTATGATSTDTQYF.

V is TRBV5-4 and J is TRBJ2-2, with D tentatively TRBD1 (5 bases). V was pared by 4 bases and J by 5 bases, with 12 bases between. The CDR3 extends over 14 amino acids. Germline values: CDR1 SGHNT, CDR2 YYREEE (reference sequence). CDR3 nucleotides: TGTGCCAGCAGCCACAAGAAGGGGACCGGGGAGCTGTTTTTT. The encoded protein is CASSHKKGTGELFF.

This clone has a single count. V usage is TRBV21-1 and J usage is TRBJ2-7; TRBD1, the table's D call, was not compared with the DNA. TRBV21-1 is a recognized pseudogene. There are 15 residues in the CDR3. DNA of the CDR3: TGTGCCAGCAGCCTCTTAAGGGGGCTAAGTTACGAGCAGTACTTC. Protein sequence: CASSLLRGLSYEQYF.

The chain uses TRBV11-2 and TRBJ1-2; D is perhaps TRBD1 (5 bases). CDR3 length: 13 amino acids. The germline CDR1 and CDR2 sequences are SGHAT and FQNNGV. Between the trimmed V and J ends, which lost 5 bases and 1 base, there was a span of 8 bases. CDR3 bases: TGTGCCAGCAGCCAGGGTTTTAACTATGGCTACACCTTC. It encodes CASSQGFNYGYTF. Full variable domain (remainder filled in from reference TRBV11-2 and TRBJ1-2): EAGVAQSPRYKIIEKRQSVAFWCNPISGHATLYWYQQILGQGPKLLIQFQNNGVVDDSQLPKDRFSAERLKGVDSTLKIQPAKLEDSAVYLCASSQGFNYGYTFGSGTRLTVV.

The chain uses TRBV2 and TRBJ1-6; 8 bases map to TRBD1. The CDR3 has 14 amino acids. Trimming removed 6 bases from V and 7 bases from J; junction bases left unmatched: 5. Germline V CDR1 and CDR2: SNHLY, FYNNEI. The CDR3 bases are TGTGCCAGCAGAGAGACAGGGGCAAATTCACCCCTCCACTTT. Its protein product is CASRETGANSPLHF.

The genes are TRBV25-1 and TRBJ2-1; 8 bases match TRBD2. Unmatched junction bases numbered 7, after V lost 2 bases and J lost 7 bases. The CDR3 loop spans 15 amino acids. Germline loops: CDR1 MGHDK, CDR2 SYGVNS. CDR3 residues: CASSETGGAENEQFF. The CDR3, as DNA: TGTGCCAGCAGTGAAACCGGGGGGGCTGAGAATGAGCAGTTCTTC.

The chain uses TRBV15 and TRBJ2-7, with TRBD1 identical over 12 bases. The CDR3 extends over 18 amino acids. Looked up from germline, CDR1 is LNHNV and CDR2 is YYDKDF (reference sequence). V was pared by 3 bases and J by 3 bases, with 12 bases of the junction left unmatched. Written as DNA, the CDR3 is TGTGCCACCAGCAGTGACCCCGGGACAGGGGGCGAGGGCTACGAGCAGTACTTC. Protein sequence: CATSSDPGTGGEGYEQYF.

This clone was detected only once. The chain uses TRBV11-2 and TRBJ2-7; unclear D gene. The germline CDR1 and CDR2 sequences are SGHAT and FQNNGV. The CDR3 covers 13 residues. Deletions cut 3 bases from V and 7 bases from J, with 13 bases between. CDR3 region: CASSFPGLSEQYF. CDR3 nucleotides: TGTGCCAGCAGCTTTCCAGGATTAAGTGAGCAGTACTTC.

The V and J genes are TRBV11-2 and TRBJ2-3; 7 bases line up with TRBD2. The CDR3 loop spans 14 amino acids. Losses at the gene ends were 5 bases for V and 2 bases for J; bases not matched to a gene: 4. Germline V gives CDR1 SGHAT, CDR2 FQNNGV. CDR3 region: CASSPAGSTDTQYF. CDR3 DNA sequence: TGTGCCAGCAGCCCAGCGGGATCCACAGATACGCAGTATTTT.

The V call is TRBV7-6, the J call TRBJ2-1; 8 bases line up with TRBD1. The V gene end was trimmed by 0 bases and the J gene end by 7 bases; junction bases not matched to a gene: 8. Germline V gene lookup returns CDR1 SGHVS and CDR2 FNYEAQ. The CDR3 runs to 16 residues. CDR3 residues: CASSLAPNRGANEQFF. The CDR3 nucleotides read TGTGCCAGCAGCTTAGCTCCAAACAGGGGGGCGAATGAGCAGTTCTTC.

This clone was found a few times. The chain couples TRBV4-1 to TRBJ1-3; 11 bases match TRBD1. Germline V gives CDR1 MGHRA, CDR2 YSYEKL. The length of the CDR3 is 16 residues. J lost 2 bases, V lost 2 bases, and 2 bases had no gene match. The CDR3 reads CASSQRGQGAGNTIYF. In DNA form, the CDR3 reads TGCGCCAGCAGCCAACGGGGACAGGGGGCTGGAAACACCATATATTTT.

The chain joins TRBV6-6 to TRBJ1-2; possibly TRBD1 for D (5 bases). V lost 0 bases and J 8 bases, leaving 16 bases between the germline ends. Per the germline V gene, CDR1 is MNHNY and CDR2 is SVGAGI (reference sequence). The CDR3 runs 15 residues. In DNA form, the CDR3 reads TGTGCCAGCAGTTACTCGATAGGGGCGCAGGACGGCTACACCTTC. Amino acid sequence: CASSYSIGAQDGYTF.

This chain uses TRBV7-8 with TRBJ1-1; tentatively, D is TRBD1 (6 bases). The V end lost 3 bases, the J end lost 5 bases, and 13 bases lay between the germline ends. There are 14 residues in the CDR3. From germline, CDR1 is SGHVS and CDR2 FQNEAQ. The CDR3 sequence is CASSFKTGWTEAFF. The DNA of the CDR3 is TGTGCCAGCAGCTTTAAGACAGGATGGACTGAAGCTTTCTTT.

The chain links TRBV3-1 (or the pseudogene TRBV3-2) to TRBJ2-2; tentative D call: TRBD2 (6 bases). Germline CDR1 is LGHDT and CDR2 is YNNKEL (reference sequence). The CDR3 has 15 residues. Deletions cut 0 bases from V and 5 bases from J, with 10 bases between. CDR3 region: CASSQDGGWTGELFF. In DNA, the CDR3 is TGTGCCAGCAGCCAAGATGGAGGGTGGACCGGGGAGCTGTTTTTT.

The chain recombines TRBV28 with TRBJ2-5; 7 bases fit TRBD2. This CDR3 has 18 residues. In germline, CDR1 is MDHEN, CDR2 SYDVKM. The junction had 10 bases not matched to a gene; V was cut back by 0 bases and J by 0 bases. This CDR3 is CASSLWGGSDLHQETQYF. The CDR3 DNA reads as TGTGCCAGCAGTTTATGGGGAGGGAGTGACTTACACCAAGAGACCCAGTACTTC.

As DNA, the CDR3 is TGTGCCACCAGTGATCACCGACTGGGTGGCACAGATACGCAGTATTTT. It encodes CATSDHRLGGTDTQYF. The rearrangement joins TRBV24-1 to TRBJ2-3; no firm D call. V was clipped by 3 bases and J by 1 base, with 13 bases between them. The CDR3 is 16 amino acids. Per the germline V gene, CDR1 is KGHDR and CDR2 is SFDVKD.

This sequence joins TRBV4-1 and TRBJ2-3; 9 nucleotides align to TRBD1. Germline CDR1 reads MGHRA; CDR2 reads YSYEKL. Losses at the gene ends were 4 bases for V and 6 bases for J; bases not matched to a gene: 5. This CDR3 has 14 residues. The CDR3 DNA reads TGCGCCAGCAGCCCCGGGACAGGGATCGATACGCAGTATTTT. This gives the protein CASSPGTGIDTQYF.

V is TRBV11-2 and J is TRBJ1-1; TRBD1 aligns across 7 bases. V was clipped by 5 bases and J by 0 bases; unmatched bases: 6. This CDR3 comprises 15 residues. Per germline, CDR1 SGHAT and CDR2 FQNNGV. The chain's CDR3 is CASSPLTGLNTEAFF. The CDR3 DNA sequence: TGTGCCAGCAGCCCTTTGACAGGGCTGAACACTGAAGCTTTCTTT.

V usage is TRBV7-8 and J usage is TRBJ2-1; 7 bases align to TRBD2. V was clipped by 5 bases and J by 4 bases; unmatched bases: 5. Germline V lookup: CDR1 SGHVS, CDR2 FQNEAQ. The CDR3 sequence is 14 residues long. The CDR3 DNA follows: TGTGCCAGCAGCACCGGGGGGACGTACAATGAGCAGTTCTTC. It yields the protein CASSTGGTYNEQFF. Combining the CDR3 with reference TRBV7-8 and TRBJ2-1 gives the whole variable domain GAGVSQSPRYKVAKRGQDVALRCDPISGHVSLFWYQQALGQGPEFLTYFQNEAQLDKSGLPSDRFFAERPEGSVSTLKIQRTQQEDSAVYLCASSTGGTYNEQFFGPGTRLTVL.

This rearrangement joins TRBV5-1 to TRBJ1-6; 8 bases align to TRBD1. The J segment lost 6 bases and the V segment lost 4 bases, leaving 3 bases of the junction unmatched. Germline CDR1 reads SGHRS; CDR2 reads YFSETQ. There are 14 residues in the CDR3. CDR3 in DNA: TGCGCCAGCAGCCCGACAGGGGTTAATTCACCCCTCCACTTT. Translation: CASSPTGVNSPLHF.